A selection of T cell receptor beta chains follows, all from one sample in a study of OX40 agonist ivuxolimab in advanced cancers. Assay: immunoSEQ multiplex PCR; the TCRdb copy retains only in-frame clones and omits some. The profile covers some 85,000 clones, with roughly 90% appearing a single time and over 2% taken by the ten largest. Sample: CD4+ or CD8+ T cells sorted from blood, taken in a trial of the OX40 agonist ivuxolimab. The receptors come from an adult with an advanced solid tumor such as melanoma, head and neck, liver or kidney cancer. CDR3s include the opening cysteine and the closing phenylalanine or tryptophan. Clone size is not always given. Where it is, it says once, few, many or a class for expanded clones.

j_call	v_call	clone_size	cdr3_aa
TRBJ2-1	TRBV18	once	CASSPLQEGEQFF
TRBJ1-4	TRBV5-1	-	CASSFGTGYGKLFF
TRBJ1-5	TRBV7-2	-	CASSLAWGQPQHF
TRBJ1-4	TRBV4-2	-	CASSQDLPWGSLATNEKLFF
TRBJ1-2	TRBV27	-	CASSSGGGYGYTF
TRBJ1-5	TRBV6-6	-	CASTSGMGNQPQHF
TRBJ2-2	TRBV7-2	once	CASSLDVGELFF
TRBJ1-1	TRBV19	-	CASNYQGGNTEAFF
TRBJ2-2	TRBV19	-	CASSPDSRLAGRPTRDGELFF
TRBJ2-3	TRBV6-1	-	CASRLRGSTDTQYF